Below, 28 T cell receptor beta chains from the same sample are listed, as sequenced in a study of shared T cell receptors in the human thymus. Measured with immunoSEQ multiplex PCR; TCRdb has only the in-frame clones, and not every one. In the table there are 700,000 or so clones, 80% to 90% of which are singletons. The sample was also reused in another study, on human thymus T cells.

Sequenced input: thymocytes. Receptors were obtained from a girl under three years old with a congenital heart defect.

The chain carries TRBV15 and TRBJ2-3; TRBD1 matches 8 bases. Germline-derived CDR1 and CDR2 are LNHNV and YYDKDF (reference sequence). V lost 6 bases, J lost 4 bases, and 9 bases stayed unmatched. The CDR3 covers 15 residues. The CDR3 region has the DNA TGTGCCACCAGGGGACCGACAGGGGAGCCAGATACGCAGTATTTT. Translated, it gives CATRGPTGEPDTQYF.

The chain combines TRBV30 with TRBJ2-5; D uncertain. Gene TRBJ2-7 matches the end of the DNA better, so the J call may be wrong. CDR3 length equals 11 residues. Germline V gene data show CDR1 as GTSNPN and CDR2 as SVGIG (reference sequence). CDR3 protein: CAWSGFHEQYF. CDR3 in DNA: TGTGCCTGGAGCGGGTTCCACGAGCAGTACTTC.

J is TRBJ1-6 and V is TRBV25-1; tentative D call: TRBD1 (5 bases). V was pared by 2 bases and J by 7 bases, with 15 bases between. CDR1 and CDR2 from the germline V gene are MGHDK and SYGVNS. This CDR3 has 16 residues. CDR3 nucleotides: TGTGCCAGCAGTGAAGGGGTGACAGTAATGAATTCACCCCTCCACTTT. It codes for CASSEGVTVMNSPLHF.

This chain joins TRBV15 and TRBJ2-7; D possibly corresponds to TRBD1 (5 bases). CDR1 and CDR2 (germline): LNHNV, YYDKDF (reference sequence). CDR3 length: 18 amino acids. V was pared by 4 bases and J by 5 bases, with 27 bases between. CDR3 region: CATSNGETWGRTPHEQYF. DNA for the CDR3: TGTGCCACCAGCAACGGAGAGACCTGGGGCAGGACCCCCCACGAGCAGTACTTC.

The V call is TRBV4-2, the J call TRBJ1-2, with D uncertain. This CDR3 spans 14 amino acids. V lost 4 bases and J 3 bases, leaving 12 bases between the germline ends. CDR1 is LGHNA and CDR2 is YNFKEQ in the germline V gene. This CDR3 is CASSPDLAYYGYTF. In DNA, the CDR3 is TGTGCCAGCAGCCCAGACCTCGCGTACTATGGCTACACCTTC.

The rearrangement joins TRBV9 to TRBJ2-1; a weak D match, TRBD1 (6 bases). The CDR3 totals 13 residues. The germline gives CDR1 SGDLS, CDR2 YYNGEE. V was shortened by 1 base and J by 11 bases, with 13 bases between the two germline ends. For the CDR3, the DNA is TGTGCCAGCAGCGTACAACAGGGTACCCAGCAGTTCTTC. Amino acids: CASSVQQGTQQFF.

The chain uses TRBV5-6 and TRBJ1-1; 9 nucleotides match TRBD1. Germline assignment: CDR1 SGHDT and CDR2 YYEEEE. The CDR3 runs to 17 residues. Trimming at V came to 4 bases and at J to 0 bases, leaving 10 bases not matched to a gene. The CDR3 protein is CASSAVPGQGMNTEAFF. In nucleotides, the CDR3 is TGTGCCAGCAGCGCCGTCCCGGGACAGGGAATGAACACTGAAGCTTTCTTT.

The CDR3 region has the DNA TGTGCCAGCAGTGAACTAGCGACGACCGGGGAGCTGTTTTTT. It encodes CASSELATTGELFF. The chain recombines TRBV6-1 with TRBJ2-2, with a tentative D call TRBD2 (6 bases). The CDR3 sequence is 14 residues long. The V end was cut by 2 bases, the J end by 5 bases, with 9 bases between. Germline V gene data show CDR1 as MNHNS and CDR2 as SASEGT.

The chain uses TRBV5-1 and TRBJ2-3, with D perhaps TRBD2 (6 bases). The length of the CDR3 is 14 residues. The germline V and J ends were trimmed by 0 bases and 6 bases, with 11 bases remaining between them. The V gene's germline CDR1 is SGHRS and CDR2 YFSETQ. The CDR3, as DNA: TGCGCCAGCAGCTTGGGGTTAGCGGAGGATACGCAGTATTTT. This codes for CASSLGLAEDTQYF.

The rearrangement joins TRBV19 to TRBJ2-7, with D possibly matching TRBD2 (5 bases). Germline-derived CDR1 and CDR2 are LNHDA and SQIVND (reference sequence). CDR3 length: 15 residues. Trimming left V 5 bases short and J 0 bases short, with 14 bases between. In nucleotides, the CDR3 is TGTGCCAGTAGTGTCGAGCGGCTACCCTCCTACGAGCAGTACTTC. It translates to CASSVERLPSYEQYF.

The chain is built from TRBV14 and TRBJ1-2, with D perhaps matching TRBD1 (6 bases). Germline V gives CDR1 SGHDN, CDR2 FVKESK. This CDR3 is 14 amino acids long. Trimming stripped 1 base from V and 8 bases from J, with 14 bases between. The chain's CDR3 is CASSQGEQGRGYTF. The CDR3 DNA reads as TGTGCCAGCAGCCAAGGAGAACAGGGAAGGGGCTACACCTTC.

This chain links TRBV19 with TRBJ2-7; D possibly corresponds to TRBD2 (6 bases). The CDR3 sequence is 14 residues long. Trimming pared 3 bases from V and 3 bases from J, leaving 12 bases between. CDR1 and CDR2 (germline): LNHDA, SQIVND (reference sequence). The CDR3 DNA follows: TGTGCCAGTAGTATGGGGGGTACGGGCTACGAGCAGTACTTC. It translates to CASSMGGTGYEQYF.

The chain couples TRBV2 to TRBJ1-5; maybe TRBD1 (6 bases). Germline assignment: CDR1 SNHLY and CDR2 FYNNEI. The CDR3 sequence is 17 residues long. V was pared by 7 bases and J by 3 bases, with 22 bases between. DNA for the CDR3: TGTGCCAGCACCATGATAAAGCCCAGGGGTATCAATCAGCCCCAGCATTTT. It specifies CASTMIKPRGINQPQHF. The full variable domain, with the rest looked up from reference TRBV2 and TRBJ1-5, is EPEVTQTPSHQVTQMGQEVILRCVPISNHLYFYWYRQILGQKVEFLVSFYNNEISEKSEIFDDQFSVERPDGSNFTLKIRSTKLEDSAMYFCASTMIKPRGINQPQHFGDGTRLSIL.

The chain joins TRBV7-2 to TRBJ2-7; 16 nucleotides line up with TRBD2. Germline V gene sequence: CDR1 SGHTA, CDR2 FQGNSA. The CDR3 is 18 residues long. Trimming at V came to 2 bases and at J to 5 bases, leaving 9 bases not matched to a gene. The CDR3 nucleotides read TGTGCCAGCAGCTTACTCCCGGGACTAGCGGGGGGGCTTGACGAGCAGTACTTC. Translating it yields CASSLLPGLAGGLDEQYF.

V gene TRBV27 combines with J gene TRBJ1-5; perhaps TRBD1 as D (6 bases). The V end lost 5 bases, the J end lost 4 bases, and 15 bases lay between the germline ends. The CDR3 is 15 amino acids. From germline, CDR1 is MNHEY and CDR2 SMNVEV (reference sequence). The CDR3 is CASSKNRAPNQPQHF. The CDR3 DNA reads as TGTGCCAGCAGTAAAAACAGGGCTCCTAATCAGCCCCAGCATTTT.

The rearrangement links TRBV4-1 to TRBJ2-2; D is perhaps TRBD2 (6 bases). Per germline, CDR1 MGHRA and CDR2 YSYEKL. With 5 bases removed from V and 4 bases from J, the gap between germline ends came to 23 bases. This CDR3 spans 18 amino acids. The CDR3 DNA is TGCGCCAGCAGCAACAAACGGGACTCCCCGTACCGCACCGGGGAGCTGTTTTTT. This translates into CASSNKRDSPYRTGELFF.

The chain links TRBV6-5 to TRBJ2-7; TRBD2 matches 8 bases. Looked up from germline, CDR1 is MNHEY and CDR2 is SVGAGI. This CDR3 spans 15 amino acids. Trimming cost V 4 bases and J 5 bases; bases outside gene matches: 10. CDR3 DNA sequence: TGTGCCAGCAGTTTCGCCGGGAGGGCAGGGGACGAGCAGTACTTC. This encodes CASSFAGRAGDEQYF.

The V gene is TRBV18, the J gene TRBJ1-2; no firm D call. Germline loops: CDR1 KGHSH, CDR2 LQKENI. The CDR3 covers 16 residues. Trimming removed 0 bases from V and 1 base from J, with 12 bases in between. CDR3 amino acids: CASSPPAPPSNYGYTF. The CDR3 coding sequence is TGTGCCAGCTCACCACCCGCGCCCCCTAGTAACTATGGCTACACCTTC.

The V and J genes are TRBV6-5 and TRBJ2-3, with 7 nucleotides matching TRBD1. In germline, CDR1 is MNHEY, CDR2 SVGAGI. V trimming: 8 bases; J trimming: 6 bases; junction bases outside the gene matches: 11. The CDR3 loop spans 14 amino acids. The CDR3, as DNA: TGTGCCAGCGGGTCGGGACAGTCAATGGATACGCAGTATTTT. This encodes CASGSGQSMDTQYF.

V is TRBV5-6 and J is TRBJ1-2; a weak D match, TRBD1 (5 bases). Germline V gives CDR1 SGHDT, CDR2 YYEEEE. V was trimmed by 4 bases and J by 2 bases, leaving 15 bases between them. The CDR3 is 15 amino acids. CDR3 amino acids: CASSQKGRRNYGYTF. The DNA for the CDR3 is TGTGCCAGCAGCCAGAAGGGGCGGCGGAACTATGGCTACACCTTC.

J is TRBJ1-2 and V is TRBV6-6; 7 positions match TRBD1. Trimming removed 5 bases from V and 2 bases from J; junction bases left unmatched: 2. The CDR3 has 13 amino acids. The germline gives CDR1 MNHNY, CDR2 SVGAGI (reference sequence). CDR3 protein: CASSKQGNYGYTF. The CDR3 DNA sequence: TGTGCCAGCAGTAAACAGGGGAACTATGGCTACACCTTC.

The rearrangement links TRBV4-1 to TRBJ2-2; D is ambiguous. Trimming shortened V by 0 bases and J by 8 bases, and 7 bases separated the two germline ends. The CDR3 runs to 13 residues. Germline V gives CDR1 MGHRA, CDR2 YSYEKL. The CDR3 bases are TGCGCCAGCAGCCAAGACAGGTGGGGGGAGCTGTTTTTT. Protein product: CASSQDRWGELFF.

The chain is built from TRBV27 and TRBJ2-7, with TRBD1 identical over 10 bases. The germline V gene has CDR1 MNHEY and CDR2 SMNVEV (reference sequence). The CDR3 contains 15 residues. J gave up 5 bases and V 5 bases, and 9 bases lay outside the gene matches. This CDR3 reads CASSNQGTGDHEQYF. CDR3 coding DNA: TGTGCCAGCAGTAACCAAGGGACAGGGGACCACGAGCAGTACTTC.

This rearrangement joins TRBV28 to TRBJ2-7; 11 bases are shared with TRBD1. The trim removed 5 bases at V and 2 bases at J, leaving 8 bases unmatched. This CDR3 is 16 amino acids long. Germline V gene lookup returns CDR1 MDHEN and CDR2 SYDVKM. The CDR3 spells CASSRTGGDPTYEQYF. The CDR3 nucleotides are TGTGCCAGCAGTCGGACAGGGGGCGACCCCACCTACGAGCAGTACTTC.

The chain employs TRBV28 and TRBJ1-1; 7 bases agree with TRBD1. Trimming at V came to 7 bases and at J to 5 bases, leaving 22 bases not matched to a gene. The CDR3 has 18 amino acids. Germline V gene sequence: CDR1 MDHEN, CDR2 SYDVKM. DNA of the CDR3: TGTGCCAGCACCGCGCTCGGAGACAGGGAGGACCTTGGGACTGAAGCTTTCTTT. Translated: CASTALGDREDLGTEAFF.

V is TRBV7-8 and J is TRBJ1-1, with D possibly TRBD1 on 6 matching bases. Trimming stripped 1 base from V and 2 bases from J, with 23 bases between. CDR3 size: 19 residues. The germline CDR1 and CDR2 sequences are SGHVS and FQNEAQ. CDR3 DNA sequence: TGTGCCAGCAGCTTAGAATCGGGGACACACCGCCTCAGAAACACTGAAGCTTTCTTT. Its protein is CASSLESGTHRLRNTEAFF.

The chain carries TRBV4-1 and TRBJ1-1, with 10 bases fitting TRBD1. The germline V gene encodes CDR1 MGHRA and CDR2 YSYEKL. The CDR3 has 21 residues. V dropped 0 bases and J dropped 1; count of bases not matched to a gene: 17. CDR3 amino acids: CASSQDRGTGVLGSGNTEAFF. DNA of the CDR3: TGCGCCAGCAGCCAAGATAGGGGGACAGGGGTATTGGGGTCCGGGAACACTGAAGCTTTCTTT.

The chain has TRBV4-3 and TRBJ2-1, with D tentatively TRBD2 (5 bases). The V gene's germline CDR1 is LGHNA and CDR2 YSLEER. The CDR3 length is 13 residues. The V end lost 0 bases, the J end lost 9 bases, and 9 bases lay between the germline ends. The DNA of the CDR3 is TGCGCCAGCAGCCAAGATCCCCGGGGTGAGCAGTTCTTC. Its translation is CASSQDPRGEQFF.